This is a list of T cell receptor beta chains from one sample in a study of shared clonotypes between healthy human individuals. Repertoires were generated with immunoSEQ multiplex PCR, while TCRdb's copy carries only in-frame clones and drops some. In the table there are some 1,100,000 clones, about four fifths of which are singletons. Sequenced input: memory CD4+ T cells from PBMCs. Receptors were obtained from a man aged 18 to 29 in good health. Some clones in this sample may be carry-over from other donors' samples. Both conserved end residues are part of each CDR3. The D gene is left open where the match is weak. For some rows the clone size is stated as once, few or many, or as a class when expanded; others skip it.

15 | TRBJ1-1 | . | TRBD1 | TRBV5-1 | CASSLGQGKTTEAFF | TGCGCCAGCAGCCTGGGACAGGGCAAGACCACTGAAGCTTTCTTT
13 | TRBJ2-2 | once | . | TRBV6-5 | CASSYGSTGELFF | TGTGCCAGCAGTTACGGGAGCACCGGGGAGCTGTTTTTT
15 | TRBJ2-3 | . | . | TRBV7-9 | CASSFGADSTDTQYF | TGTGCCAGCAGCTTTGGGGCTGACAGCACAGATACGCAGTATTTT
14 | TRBJ2-5 | . | . | TRBV5-1 | CASSAQGGDGTQYF | TGCGCCAGCAGCGCACAAGGGGGGGACGGGACCCAGTACTTC
12 | TRBJ1-1 | . | . | TRBV7-8 | CASSGGGTEAFF | TGTGCCAGCTCGGGGGGGGGCACTGAAGCTTTCTTT
12 | TRBJ2-7 | . | . | TRBV7-2 | CASSLISYEQYF | TGTGCCAGCAGCTTGATTAGCTACGAGCAGTACTTC
15 | TRBJ2-5 | . | . | TRBV28 | CASRLPGTREETQYF | TGTGCCAGCAGACTACCTGGGACCAGGGAAGAGACCCAGTACTTC
14 | TRBJ1-2 | once | . | TRBV25-1 | CASSKGGTNYGYTF | TGTGCCAGCAGTAAAGGGGGGACAAATTATGGCTACACCTTC
16 | TRBJ2-2 | . | TRBD1 | TRBV7-3 | CASSQYRGPNTGELFF | TGTGCCAGCAGCCAATACAGGGGCCCGAACACCGGGGAGCTGTTTTTT
16 | TRBJ2-1 | . | . | TRBV11-3 | CASSLNVGASYNEQFF | TGTGCCAGCAGCTTAAATGTGGGAGCATCCTACAATGAGCAGTTCTTC
14 | TRBJ1-5 | . | . | TRBV18 | CASSPNRENQPQHF | TGTGCCAGCTCACCTAACAGGGAGAATCAGCCCCAGCATTTT
14 | TRBJ2-7 | . | . | TRBV6-6 | CASSYSSGSYEQYF | TGTGCCAGCAGTTACTCATCGGGCTCCTACGAGCAGTACTTC
14 | TRBJ1-3 | few | . | TRBV2 | CASSARGSGNTIYF | TGTGCCAGCAGTGCCAGGGGCTCTGGAAACACCATATATTTT
16 | TRBJ2-5 | . | . | TRBV5-1 | CASSLGGLPDQETQYF | TGCGCCAGCAGCCTTGGTGGACTGCCAGATCAAGAGACCCAGTACTTC
16 | TRBJ1-3 | . | . | TRBV2 | CASSGGTGASGNTIYF | TGTGCCAGCAGTGGGGGGACTGGGGCCTCGGGGAACACCATATATTTT
15 | TRBJ1-2 | . | TRBD1 | TRBV9 | CASSPRDREPYGYTF | TGTGCCAGCAGCCCCCGGGACAGGGAGCCCTATGGCTACACCTTC
15 | TRBJ1-2 | . | TRBD1 | TRBV19 | CASSRLDKGANGYTF | TGTGCCAGTAGTCGACTCGACAAGGGGGCGAATGGCTACACCTTC
15 | TRBJ1-5 | . | . | TRBV2 | CASSPQQNSNQPQHF | TGTGCCAGCAGTCCACAGCAGAATAGCAATCAGCCCCAGCATTTT
16 | TRBJ2-2 | . | TRBD2 | TRBV13 | CASSLATSGRSGELFF | TGTGCCAGCAGCTTAGCGACTAGCGGGAGGAGCGGGGAGCTGTTTTTT
15 | TRBJ1-5 | . | . | TRBV6-6 | CASSWEVGGNQPQHF | TGTGCCAGCAGTTGGGAGGTAGGCGGCAATCAGCCCCAGCATTTT
16 | TRBJ2-5 | . | . | TRBV18 | CASSPGVSGDKETQYF | TGTGCCAGCTCACCAGGAGTGTCGGGGGATAAGGAGACCCAGTACTTC
11 | TRBJ1-2 | . | . | TRBV20-1 | CSASRSTGYTF | TGCAGTGCTAGTCGCTCGACAGGCTACACCTTC
13 | TRBJ2-5 | . | . | TRBV11-3 | CASSSGPGQTQYF | TGTGCCAGCAGCTCGGGGCCGGGGCAGACCCAGTACTTC
13 | TRBJ2-3 | . | . | TRBV9 | CASSVDRTDTQYF | TGTGCCAGCAGCGTCGACCGCACAGATACGCAGTATTTT
16 | TRBJ2-3 | . | TRBD2 | TRBV11-2 | CASSSGGVGRTDTQYF | TGTGCCAGCAGCTCCGGGGGGGTTGGGCGGACAGATACGCAGTATTTT
15 | TRBJ1-1 | . | TRBD1 | TRBV28 | CASEVKQGARTEAFF | TGTGCCAGCGAAGTTAAACAGGGGGCTCGGACTGAAGCTTTCTTT
15 | TRBJ2-7 | once | TRBD1 | TRBV15 | CATSRAGTGVYEQYF | TGTGCCACCAGCAGAGCTGGGACAGGGGTCTACGAGCAGTACTTC
14 | TRBJ2-5 | . | TRBD1 | TRBV5-1 | CASSLAGQGETQYF | TGCGCCAGCAGCTTGGCAGGACAGGGGGAGACCCAGTACTTC
15 | TRBJ1-2 | . | TRBD1 | TRBV27 | CASSTRQGANYGYTF | TGTGCCAGCAGTACCCGACAGGGGGCGAACTATGGCTACACCTTC
15 | TRBJ2-3 | . | TRBD1 | TRBV7-2 | CASSFVTGTGDTQYF | TGTGCCAGCAGCTTCGTCACAGGGACAGGAGATACGCAGTATTTT
15 | TRBJ2-1 | . | . | TRBV6-6 | CASSYGRDFNNEQFF | TGTGCCAGCAGTTACGGTAGGGACTTCAACAATGAGCAGTTCTTC
17 | TRBJ2-1 | . | TRBD2 | TRBV12-5 | CASGLALLAGANNEQFF | TGTGCTAGTGGTTTGGCCCTACTAGCGGGAGCTAACAATGAGCAGTTCTTC
15 | TRBJ1-2 | . | TRBD1 | TRBV6-5 | CASRQTGTGNYGYTF | TGTGCCAGCAGGCAAACCGGGACAGGGAACTATGGCTACACCTTC
14 | TRBJ1-5 | . | . | TRBV10-3 | CAIRTPGDALPQHF | TGTGCCATCAGAACCCCAGGGGATGCGCTGCCCCAGCATTTT
13 | TRBJ1-2 | once | . | TRBV11-2 | CASSLIRQFGYTF | TGTGCCAGCAGCCTAATCCGACAGTTCGGCTACACCTTC
13 | TRBJ1-1 | . | . | TRBV5-1 | CASSLMANTEAFF | TGCGCCAGCAGCTTAATGGCTAACACTGAAGCTTTCTTT
14 | TRBJ2-2 | . | TRBD2 | TRBV10-3 | CAIRERENTGELFF | TGTGCCATCAGGGAGCGGGAAAACACCGGGGAGCTGTTTTTT
15 | TRBJ2-7 | . | . | TRBV28 | CASSLGQGTSNEQYF | TGTGCCAGCAGTCTGGGCCAGGGGACTTCGAACGAGCAGTACTTC
14 | TRBJ2-1 | . | TRBD2 | TRBV30 | CAWSMTSGYNEQFF | TGTGCCTGGAGCATGACTAGCGGTTACAATGAGCAGTTCTTC
15 | TRBJ2-7 | . | . | TRBV4-1 | CASSQGAGQTYEQYF | TGCGCCAGCAGCCAAGGGGCCGGACAGACCTACGAGCAGTACTTC
12 | TRBJ2-1 | . | . | TRBV7-2 | CASSLIYDEQFF | TGTGCCAGCAGCTTAATCTACGATGAGCAGTTCTTC
14 | TRBJ1-1 | . | . | TRBV9 | CASSVAPRDTEAFF | TGTGCCAGCAGCGTAGCTCCGCGGGACACTGAAGCTTTCTTT
15 | TRBJ2-6 | . | . | TRBV5-5 | CASSSQVTGANVLTF | TGTGCCAGCAGTTCACAGGTGACTGGGGCCAACGTCCTGACTTTC
12 | TRBJ2-1 | . | . | TRBV2 | CASTRRYNEQFF | TGTGCCAGCACGCGGAGATACAATGAGCAGTTCTTC
14 | TRBJ2-7 | . | . | TRBV18 | CASSPNGLAYEQYF | TGTGCCAGCTCACCAAACGGGCTGGCCTACGAGCAGTACTTC
15 | TRBJ2-5 | . | . | TRBV18 | CASCLATGGQETQYF | TGTGCCAGCTGCTTGGCTACTGGCGGACAAGAGACCCAGTACTTC
13 | TRBJ1-1 | . | . | TRBV7-7 | CASSLSVNTEAFF | TGTGCCAGCAGCTTAAGTGTGAACACTGAAGCTTTCTTT